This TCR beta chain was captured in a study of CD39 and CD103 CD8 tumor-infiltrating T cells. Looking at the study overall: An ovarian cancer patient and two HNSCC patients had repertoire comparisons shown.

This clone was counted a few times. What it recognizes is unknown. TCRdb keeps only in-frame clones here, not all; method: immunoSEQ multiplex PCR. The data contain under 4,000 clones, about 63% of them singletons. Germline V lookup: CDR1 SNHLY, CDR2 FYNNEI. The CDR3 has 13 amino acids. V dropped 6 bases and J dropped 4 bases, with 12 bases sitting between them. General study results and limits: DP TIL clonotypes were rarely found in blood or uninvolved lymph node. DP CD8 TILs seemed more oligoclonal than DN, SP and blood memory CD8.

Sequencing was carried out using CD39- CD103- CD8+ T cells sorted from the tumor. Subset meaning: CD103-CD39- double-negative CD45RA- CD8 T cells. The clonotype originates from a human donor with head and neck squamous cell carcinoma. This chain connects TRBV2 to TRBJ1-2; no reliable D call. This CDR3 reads CASRSEGGYGYTF. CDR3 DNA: TGTGCCAGCAGATCCGAGGGTGGCTATGGCTACACCTTC.